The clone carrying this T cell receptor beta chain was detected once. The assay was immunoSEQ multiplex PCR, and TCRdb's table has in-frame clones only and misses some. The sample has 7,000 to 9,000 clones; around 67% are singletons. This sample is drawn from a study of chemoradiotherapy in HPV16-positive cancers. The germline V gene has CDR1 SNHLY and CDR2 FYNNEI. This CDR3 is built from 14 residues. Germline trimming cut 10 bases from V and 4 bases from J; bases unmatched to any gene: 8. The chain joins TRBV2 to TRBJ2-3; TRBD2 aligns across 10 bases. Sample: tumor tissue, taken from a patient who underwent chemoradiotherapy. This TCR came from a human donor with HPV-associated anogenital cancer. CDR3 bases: TGTGCCAACCCCCTAGCGGGGGTCTCAGATACGCAGTATTTT. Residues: CANPLAGVSDTQYF.